These T cell receptor delta chains were read from a single sample in a study of gamma-delta chains in newborns, infants, children. TCRdb repeated clone calling on the reads with CATT. The table records some 5,000 delta-chain clones, more than 4% of them present only once. The sequencing input was blood. The receptors here all came from a child who was a newborn, infant or young child, either healthy, febrile or measles-vaccinated (not recorded which). Each CDR3 is given with its conserved first and last residue. Each record gives: clone size, J gene, D gene, V gene, CDR3 DNA, CDR3 protein. The D gene is left open where the match is weak. Expanded clones are given a class, and other clones once, few, many or no size at all.

.	TRDJ3	TRDD3	TRDV2	TGTGCCTGTGACACGGCTACTGGGGGATACGCGTCCTGGGACGCCCGACAGATGTTTTTC	CACDTATGGYASWDARQMFF
few	TRDJ1	TRDD3	TRDV1	TGTGCTCTTGGACCCAATTTCCTACGCAGGAAGTGGGGGATACGCGATGACACCGATAAACTCATCTTT	CALGPNFLRRKWGIRDDTDKLIF
.	TRDJ3	TRDD3	TRDV3	TGTGCCTGTAAATTGGGGGATACGTGGACCCGACAGATGTTTTTC	CACKLGDTWTRQMFF
few	TRDJ1	TRDD3	TRDV1	TGTGCTCTTGGGGAACGAGGTCCTTCGTACTGGGGGATACGAACCGATAAACTCATCTTT	CALGERGPSYWGIRTDKLIF
few	TRDJ2	TRDD3	TRDV2	TGTGCCTGTGAGCTACTGGGGGATACTTTCAGGACAGCACAACTCTTCTTT	CACELLGDTFRTAQLFF
.	TRDJ2	.	TRDV2	TGTGCCTGTGACACCTTGGGGGCGGCTTTGACAGCACAACTCTTCTTT	CACDTLGAALTAQLFF
few	TRDJ1	TRDD3	TRDV1	TGTGCTCTTGGGGAGCCTCACTTCCTGAGCCCTAGTACTGGGGGATGGGGGAGGACCGATAAACTCATCTTT	CALGEPHFLSPSTGGWGRTDKLIF
few	TRDJ3	.	TRDV2	TGTGCCTGTGACGATACGGAGAGCTCCTGGGACACCCGACAGATGTTTTTC	CACDDTESSWDTRQMFF
.	TRDJ1	TRDD3	TRDV1	TGTGCTCTTGGGGAACGTGAACTCTTGTCTGGGGGATACGAGGGCGATAAACTCATCTTT	CALGERELLSGGYEGDKLIF
few	TRDJ1	TRDD3	TRDV3	TGTGCCTTTATCCCGCTGGGGGATTACACCGATAAACTCATCTTT	CAFIPLGDYTDKLIF
few	TRDJ3	TRDD3	TRDV2	TGTGCCTGTGACAAAGTACTGGGGGATACGCCCTCCTCCTGGGGCACCCGACAGATGTTTTTC	CACDKVLGDTPSSWGTRQMFF
few	TRDJ3	TRDD3	TRDV2	TGTGCCTGTGACACCGCTGGGGGACGCTCCTGGGACACCCGACAGATGTTTTTC	CACDTAGGRSWDTRQMFF
.	TRDJ3	.	TRDV2	TGTGCCTGTGACATACTTAGGGGATCCAGCTCCTGGGACACCCGACAGATGTTTTTC	CACDILRGSSSWDTRQMFF
few	TRDJ3	TRDD3	TRDV2	TGTGCCTGTGACATCATTACTGGGGGATACGCTTTTCCTAGCTCCTGGGACACCCGACAGATGTTTTTC	CACDIITGGYAFPSSWDTRQMFF
large	TRDJ3	TRDD3	TRDV2	TGTGCCTGTGACGACTGGGGGCCAAGCTCCTGGGACACCCGACAGATGTTTTTC	CACDDWGPSSWDTRQMFF
few	TRDJ2	TRDD3	TRDV2	TGTGCCTGTGACACCGTCTGGGGGATGCCCACTTTGACAGCACAACTCTTCTTT	CACDTVWGMPTLTAQLFF
few	TRDJ3	TRDD3	TRDV2	TGTGCCTGTGACACCGTGGGGATATGGGATTCCTGGGACACCCGACAGATGTTTTTC	CACDTVGIWDSWDTRQMFF
.	TRDJ1	TRDD3	TRDV2	TGCGCCTGTGACACGGGACTGGGGGCATCGGGGCTCATCTTT	CACDTGLGASGLIF
.	TRDJ2	TRDD3	TRDV2	TGTGCCTGTGACATACTGGGGGACCCCGCTTTGACAGCACAACTCTTCTTT	CACDILGDPALTAQLFF
.	TRDJ3	.	TRDV2	TGTGCCTGTGACACCGTGGGGGCTTCGAGCTCCTGGGACACCCGACAGATGTTTTTC	CACDTVGASSSWDTRQMFF
few	TRDJ1	TRDD3	TRAV29/DV5	TGTGCAGCAAGCGTTAAATGGAACGCCCGGCTGGGGGACTCGTACACCGATAAACTCATCTTT	CAASVKWNARLGDSYTDKLIF
.	TRDJ1	TRDD3	TRAV29/DV5	TGTGCAGCAAGCGTGGATCATGGTGGGGATACCCGCGATAAACTCATCTTT	CAASVDHGGDTRDKLIF
.	TRDJ3	TRDD3	TRDV2	TGTGCCTGTGACACCGCGTACTGGGGGACCGGCTCCTGGGACACCCGACAGATGTTTTTC	CACDTAYWGTGSWDTRQMFF
.	TRDJ3	TRDD3	TRDV2	TGTGCCTGTGATACGCTACTGGGGAGCTCCTGGGACACCCGACAGATGTTTTTC	CACDTLLGSSWDTRQMFF